The source of this T cell receptor (beta chain) is a study of cytotoxic CD8 clonotypes in ibrutinib-treated CLL. Overall study context: The patients comprised 10 to 12 relapsed/refractory and around 16 treatment-naive cases, about 18 IGHV unmutated. Among responders, roughly 25 were partial and 2 complete; after median approximately six years, approximately 15 stayed remitted and 12 progressed. The study recorded mean values of approximately 260,000 productive templates and approximately 90,000 productive rearrangements per sample.

General study points: T-cell clonality at baseline went above that of age-matched healthy donors and rose and fell with circulating CD8+ T-cell counts.

The table came from immunoSEQ multiplex PCR; TCRdb's copy has only in-frame clones and leaves some out. The sample has a few hundred thousand clones; about 64% are singletons. As for this clone: Its cognate antigen is unknown.

This CDR3 has 14 residues. With 7 bases removed from V and 2 bases from J, the gap between germline ends came to 17 bases. Germline loops: CDR1 SQVTM, CDR2 ANQGSEA. The rearrangement joins TRBV29-1 to TRBJ1-2; D perhaps matches TRBD1 (6 bases). The sample in question was PBMCs, obtained after 36 months of ibrutinib treatment. The TCR comes from a human donor with chronic lymphocytic leukemia. The CDR3 reads CSGLQGGPNYGYTF. CDR3 DNA: TGCAGCGGGCTACAGGGAGGCCCCAACTATGGCTACACCTTC.